These 29 T cell receptor beta chains originate from one sample sequenced in a study of graft-versus-host responses after intestinal transplantation. Some clones are missing from TCRdb's copy, which holds only in-frame ones; the method was immunoSEQ multiplex PCR. The table lists some 100,000 clones, less than 90% of them singletons. Antigen specificity for these receptors is unknown. The sequencing used unstimulated CD4+ T cells sorted from spleen or lymph node cells, collected before transplant. These receptors were obtained from a human donor who was the organ donor for an intestinal transplant.

Here the CDR3 reads CASSWDNTGELFF. The CDR3 DNA reads as TGTGCCAGCAGTTGGGACAACACCGGGGAGCTGTTTTTT. V gene TRBV6-5 combines with J gene TRBJ2-2; D might be TRBD1 or TRBD2, each matching 5 bases. The CDR3 totals 13 residues. Trimming stripped 4 bases from V and 2 bases from J, with 5 bases between. In germline, CDR1 is MNHEY, CDR2 SVGAGI.

V and J are TRBV7-9 and TRBJ1-4; the match to TRBD1 covers 9 bases. Losses at the gene ends were 2 bases for V and 2 bases for J; bases not matched to a gene: 6. This CDR3 has 17 amino acids. Germline V lookup: CDR1 SEHNR, CDR2 FQNEAQ (reference sequence). CDR3 region: CASSLPWTGATNEKLFF. CDR3 nucleotides: TGTGCCAGCAGCTTACCGTGGACAGGGGCCACTAATGAAAAACTGTTTTTT.

The gene calls are TRBV6-1 and TRBJ1-2; a possible D gene is TRBD1 (6 bases). CDR1 and CDR2 from the germline V gene are MNHNS and SASEGT. V shed 3 bases and J shed 4 bases, with 12 bases lying between them. The CDR3 loop spans 14 amino acids. CDR3 sequence (DNA): TGTGCCAGCAGTGAGGGGGCCACAGGCTATGGCTACACCTTC. Amino acid sequence: CASSEGATGYGYTF.

This clone was counted a single time. This chain uses TRBV15 with TRBJ1-5; D may be TRBD1 (6 bases). In germline, CDR1 is LNHNV, CDR2 YYDKDF (reference sequence). The V end lost 8 bases, the J end lost 7 bases, and 21 bases lay between the germline ends. The CDR3 extends over 15 amino acids. CDR3 amino acids: CATGGGDTETQPQHF. CDR3 DNA: TGTGCCACCGGCGGAGGGGACACGGAAACCCAGCCCCAGCATTTT.

The chain couples TRBV9 to TRBJ1-4; 12 bases line up with TRBD1. Per germline, CDR1 SGDLS and CDR2 YYNGEE. The V gene end was trimmed by 0 bases and the J gene end by 0 bases; junction bases not matched to a gene: 6. This CDR3 spans 19 amino acids. The CDR3 nucleotides read TGTGCCAGCAGCGTAGGGGGGACAGGGGGCCGGGCAACTAATGAAAAACTGTTTTTT. It specifies CASSVGGTGGRATNEKLFF.

The V gene is TRBV5-4, the J gene TRBJ1-3; 9 bases fit TRBD1. Germline assignment: CDR1 SGHNT and CDR2 YYREEE (reference sequence). The CDR3 is 16 residues long. The V and J ends lost 0 bases and 6 bases, in that order; junction bases with no gene match: 7. CDR3 loop: CASSLGRRDRANTIYF. Here the CDR3 DNA reads TGTGCCAGCAGCTTGGGACGCCGGGACAGGGCAAACACCATATATTTT. Supplemented by reference TRBV5-4 and TRBJ1-3, the full variable domain reads ETGVTQSPTHLIKTRGQQVTLRCSSQSGHNTVSWYQQALGQGPQFIFQYYREEENGRGNFPPRFSGLQFPNYSSELNVNALELDDSALYLCASSLGRRDRANTIYFGEGSWLTVV.

DNA of the CDR3: TGTGCCAGCAGCTTGGGACAGTTCAATCAGCCCCAGCATTTT. Encoded protein: CASSLGQFNQPQHF. The chain has TRBV5-5 and TRBJ1-5; the D gene is possibly TRBD1 (5 bases). Germline CDR1 reads SGHKS; CDR2 reads YYEKEE (reference sequence). This CDR3 contains 14 residues. Trimming removed 0 bases from V and 3 bases from J, with 7 bases in between.

The chain joins TRBV28 to TRBJ2-5; 7 bases line up with TRBD2. Near its end, the DNA agrees better with TRBJ2-7, so the J call may be wrong. Germline V gene sequence: CDR1 MDHEN, CDR2 SYDVKM. The CDR3 runs 15 residues. The CDR3 loop reads CASSSPPGGIYEQYF. The CDR3 region has the DNA TGTGCCAGCAGTTCACCACCGGGGGGAATCTACGAGCAGTACTTC.

The rearrangement links TRBV18 to TRBJ1-1; D is unresolved. Germline-derived CDR1 and CDR2 are KGHSH and LQKENI. The CDR3 loop spans 15 amino acids. V lost 2 bases, J lost 0 bases, and 10 bases lay in between. The CDR3 is CASSPFYQMNTEAFF. The CDR3 DNA follows: TGTGCCAGCTCACCATTTTACCAGATGAACACTGAAGCTTTCTTT.

V gene TRBV2 combines with J gene TRBJ1-3; D possibly corresponds to TRBD1 (6 bases). Trimming cost V 8 bases and J 3 bases, with 11 bases left between them. Looked up from germline, CDR1 is SNHLY and CDR2 is FYNNEI. CDR3 length equals 13 residues. The CDR3 coding sequence is TGTGCCAGCCAGAGGGGGTTTGGAAACACCATATATTTT. Translating gives CASQRGFGNTIYF.

This clone was observed a single time. The genes are TRBV5-4 and TRBJ2-1, with 8 bases that match TRBD1. CDR1 SGHNT and CDR2 YYREEE come from the germline V gene (reference sequence). Trimming at V came to 3 bases and at J to 2 bases, leaving 7 bases not matched to a gene. The CDR3 consists of 16 residues. CDR3 sequence: CASSWGQGAPYNEQFF. The DNA of the CDR3 is TGTGCCAGCAGCTGGGGGCAGGGGGCCCCCTACAATGAGCAGTTCTTC.

The chain combines TRBV5-1 with TRBJ2-7, with 7 bases lining up with TRBD2. CDR3 length equals 16 residues. After removal of 2 bases from V and 3 bases from J, the junction contained 11 bases not matched to a gene. Germline assignment: CDR1 SGHRS and CDR2 YFSETQ. Here the CDR3 reads CASSLNQRGPFYEQYF. In nucleotides, the CDR3 is TGCGCCAGCAGCTTAAATCAGCGGGGTCCTTTCTACGAGCAGTACTTC.

This sequence joins TRBV7-2 and TRBJ2-2; D is ambiguous. CDR1 and CDR2 from the germline V gene are SGHTA and FQGNSA. V lost 3 bases and J 5 bases, leaving 10 bases between the germline ends. The CDR3 is made up of 14 amino acids. CDR3 nucleotides: TGTGCCAGCAGCTTCCCCGTAGGGACCGGGGAGCTGTTTTTT. Amino acids: CASSFPVGTGELFF.

The V and J genes are TRBV5-1 and TRBJ2-2, with D possibly being TRBD1 or TRBD2 (5 bases each). The length of the CDR3 is 13 residues. Per the germline V gene, CDR1 is SGHRS and CDR2 is YFSETQ. Trimming shortened V by 4 bases and J by 5 bases, and 9 bases separated the two germline ends. The CDR3 DNA reads as TGCGCCAGCAGCCGCTGGGGGACCGGGGAGCTGTTTTTT. It yields the protein CASSRWGTGELFF.

The genes are TRBV10-1 and TRBJ1-1; possible D gene TRBD1, 5 bases. Trimming cost V 10 bases and J 2 bases, with 14 bases left between them. Germline assignment: CDR1 WNHNN and CDR2 SYGVQD (reference sequence). The CDR3 consists of 13 residues. The CDR3 DNA reads as TGCGCCACTTCAGACAGCAGAAACACTGAAGCTTTCTTT. Amino acids: CATSDSRNTEAFF.

This chain connects TRBV9 to TRBJ1-2; D is uncertain. V lost 0 bases, J lost 8 bases, and 11 bases lay in between. Germline values: CDR1 SGDLS, CDR2 YYNGEE. The CDR3 consists of 13 residues. Here the CDR3 reads CASSVAGFGGYTF. As DNA, the CDR3 is TGTGCCAGCAGCGTAGCGGGGTTCGGGGGCTACACCTTC.

This chain connects TRBV28 to TRBJ2-7; D is perhaps TRBD2 (5 bases). V shed 6 bases and J shed 1 base, with 7 bases lying between them. Germline V lookup: CDR1 MDHEN, CDR2 SYDVKM. This CDR3 has 12 residues. CDR3 DNA: TGTGCCAGCAGCGGACTGTCCTACGAGCAGTACTTC. Amino acids: CASSGLSYEQYF.

This clone was picked up a small number of times. This sequence joins TRBV28 and TRBJ1-2, with D uncertain. V dropped 4 bases and J dropped 2 bases, with 14 bases sitting between them. CDR3 length equals 15 residues. Germline V gene data show CDR1 as MDHEN and CDR2 as SYDVKM. DNA for the CDR3: TGTGCCAGCAGTTCATCCTCAACCGGGAACTATGGCTACACCTTC. Translating it yields CASSSSSTGNYGYTF.

CDR3 sequence (DNA): TGTGCCAGTAGTATCCAGGTAACATCTGAAGCTTTCTTT. Its translation is CASSIQVTSEAFF. The chain recombines TRBV19 with TRBJ1-1; no clear D. The CDR3 totals 13 residues. In germline, CDR1 is LNHDA, CDR2 SQIVND (reference sequence). Trimming removed 3 bases from V and 6 bases from J, with 11 bases in between.

J is TRBJ2-2 and V is TRBV7-6; 7 bases match TRBD1. The V gene end was trimmed by 5 bases and the J gene end by 4 bases; junction bases not matched to a gene: 4. Germline V gives CDR1 SGHVS, CDR2 FNYEAQ. The CDR3 totals 14 residues. CDR3 in amino acids: CASSIYRGTGELFF. The DNA for the CDR3 is TGTGCCAGCAGCATCTACAGGGGCACCGGGGAGCTGTTTTTT.

V is TRBV6-1 and J is TRBJ2-4; TRBD1 matches at 10 bases. CDR3 length: 18 residues. Germline V CDR1 and CDR2: MNHNS, SASEGT. Unmatched junction bases numbered 10, after V lost 4 bases and J lost 1 base. Here the CDR3 reads CASSGGTGAVMAKNIQYF. The CDR3 DNA reads TGTGCCAGCAGTGGTGGGACAGGGGCTGTGATGGCCAAAAACATTCAGTACTTC.

The chain links TRBV27 to TRBJ1-1, with D possibly TRBD1 on 5 matching bases. The CDR3 runs to 14 residues. V was trimmed by 6 bases and J by 1 base, leaving 12 bases between them. Germline loops: CDR1 MNHEY, CDR2 SMNVEV (reference sequence). DNA of the CDR3: TGTGCCAGCAGCCTGGGGGACCGGAACACTGAAGCTTTCTTT. Translating it yields CASSLGDRNTEAFF.

This sequence joins TRBV7-9 and TRBJ2-2; D gene unclear. Germline V gene data show CDR1 as SEHNR and CDR2 as FQNEAQ (reference sequence). The CDR3 covers 10 residues. V was clipped by 6 bases and J by 6 bases, with 2 bases between them. The CDR3 DNA reads TGTGCCAGCAGTTCCGGGGAGCTGTTTTTT. It translates to CASSSGELFF.

The chain recombines TRBV5-4 with TRBJ1-2; TRBD1 matches 8 bases. The CDR3 has 15 residues. V lost 3 bases to trimming and J lost 3 bases; unmatched junction nucleotides: 7. CDR1 is SGHNT and CDR2 is YYREEE in the germline V gene (reference sequence). CDR3 in DNA: TGTGCCAGCAGCTCGCGGACAGGGAGGTACTATGGCTACACCTTC. Its protein is CASSSRTGRYYGYTF. The full variable domain, its missing parts supplied by reference TRBV5-4 and TRBJ1-2, is ETGVTQSPTHLIKTRGQQVTLRCSSQSGHNTVSWYQQALGQGPQFIFQYYREEENGRGNFPPRFSGLQFPNYSSELNVNALELDDSALYLCASSSRTGRYYGYTFGSGTRLTVV.

The chain couples TRBV5-1 to TRBJ1-1; possible D gene TRBD1, 6 bases. With 3 bases removed from V and 1 base from J, the gap between germline ends came to 13 bases. Germline V gene sequence: CDR1 SGHRS, CDR2 YFSETQ. The CDR3 has 15 amino acids. The CDR3 bases are TGCGCCAGCAGCTGGGACACACAGAGGAACACTGAAGCTTTCTTT. Protein: CASSWDTQRNTEAFF.

The chain recombines TRBV6-5 with TRBJ1-1, with TRBD1 matching 7 bases. From germline, CDR1 is MNHEY and CDR2 SVGAGI. J was trimmed by 4 bases and V by 4 bases; bases with no gene match: 3. The CDR3 is made up of 13 amino acids. The CDR3 DNA is TGTGCCAGCAGTTTACAGGGGCTCACTGAAGCTTTCTTT. Its protein is CASSLQGLTEAFF.

This chain links TRBV6-5 with TRBJ1-2; D gene ambiguous. This CDR3 is 12 amino acids long. Trimming took 5 bases from V and 4 from J, leaving 8 bases between them. Germline V gene sequence: CDR1 MNHEY, CDR2 SVGAGI. CDR3 in DNA: TGTGCCAGCAGTCCGGATGGCTATGGCTACACCTTC. Translated: CASSPDGYGYTF.

The chain has TRBV5-1 and TRBJ2-3, with D possibly matching TRBD2 (6 bases). Germline values: CDR1 SGHRS, CDR2 YFSETQ. V was trimmed by 4 bases and J by 0 bases, leaving 15 bases between them. This CDR3 is built from 16 residues. The CDR3 DNA is TGCGCCAGCAGCGGGACCGGGGGTATAAGCACAGATACGCAGTATTTT. Protein: CASSGTGGISTDTQYF.

The genes are TRBV10-3 and TRBJ2-6, with D perhaps TRBD1 or TRBD2 (7 bases each). This CDR3 region has 19 residues. Trimming took 1 base from V and 0 from J, leaving 16 bases between them. Germline V gives CDR1 ENHRY, CDR2 SYGVKD. CDR3 DNA sequence: TGTGCCATCAGTGAGTGGGGGGGACAGAGCCTCTCTGGGGCCAACGTCCTGACTTTC. Encoded protein: CAISEWGGQSLSGANVLTF.